This T cell receptor (beta chain) was sequenced in a study of blood T cell repertoires in COVID-19. Across the whole study: The samples span acute and convalescent COVID-19 from the United States, Italy and Spain. In each case, the material was cDNA or gDNA derived from T cells, B-cell-depleted T cells, or PBMCs.

In the study's own analysis: The authors estimated nucleated cell counts from reference gene primer amplification. The data were produced by immunoSEQ multiplex PCR, yet TCRdb's version contains in-frame clones alone and is incomplete. For V, J and clone size, that table is used; D and trimming come from the DNA. Altogether about 250,000 clones are present, about 87% being singletons, with the ten largest covering around 6.6%. CDR1 and CDR2 (germline): LNHNV, YYDKDF (reference sequence). The CDR3 contains 15 residues. Trimming took off 6 bases at V and 4 bases at J, with 15 bases between the two ends.

The receptor comes from a woman between 25 and 40 years old with COVID-19, enrolled during active disease. The genes are TRBV15 and TRBJ1-4; D is unclear. Sequencing was done on a sample of peripheral blood. CDR3: CATSIGIRGNEKLFF. The CDR3 bases are TGTGCCACCAGTATCGGGATCCGTGGTAATGAAAAACTGTTTTTT.